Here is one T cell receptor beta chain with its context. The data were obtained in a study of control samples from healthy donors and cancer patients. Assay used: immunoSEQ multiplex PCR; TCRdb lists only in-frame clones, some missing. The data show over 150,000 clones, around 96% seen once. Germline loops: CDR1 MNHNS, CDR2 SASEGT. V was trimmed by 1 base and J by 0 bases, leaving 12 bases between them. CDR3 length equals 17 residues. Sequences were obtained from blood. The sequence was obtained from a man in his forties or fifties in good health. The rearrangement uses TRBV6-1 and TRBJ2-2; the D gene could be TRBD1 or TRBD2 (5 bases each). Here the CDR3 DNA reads TGTGCCAGCAGTGAAGGGTGGGGGTCCGCGAACACCGGGGAGCTGTTTTTT. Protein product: CASSEGWGSANTGELFF.